This paragraph reports one T cell receptor (beta chain). These data are taken from a study of blood T cells in healthy people across ages. Using a J-beta primer mix together with a sample-barcoded 5' primer, a second PCR was run for about 7 to 12 cycles. A single record per CDR3 protein comes from TCRdb applying MiXCR to the 5' RACE reads. The sample records around 580,000 distinct CDR3 sequences, under 55% being singletons. This CDR3 is built from 16 residues. The V end lost 4 bases, the J end lost 0 bases, and 16 bases lay between the germline ends. The germline V gene encodes CDR1 SGHDT and CDR2 YYEEEE.

Sequenced: blood. The V and J genes are TRBV5-6 and TRBJ1-1; D is uncertain. The sequence was collected from a man of 80 years or more in good health. The CDR3 DNA is TGTGCCAGCAGCCCTACGGGAGTTCCCCTGAACACTGAAGCTTTCTTT. Translated: CASSPTGVPLNTEAFF.